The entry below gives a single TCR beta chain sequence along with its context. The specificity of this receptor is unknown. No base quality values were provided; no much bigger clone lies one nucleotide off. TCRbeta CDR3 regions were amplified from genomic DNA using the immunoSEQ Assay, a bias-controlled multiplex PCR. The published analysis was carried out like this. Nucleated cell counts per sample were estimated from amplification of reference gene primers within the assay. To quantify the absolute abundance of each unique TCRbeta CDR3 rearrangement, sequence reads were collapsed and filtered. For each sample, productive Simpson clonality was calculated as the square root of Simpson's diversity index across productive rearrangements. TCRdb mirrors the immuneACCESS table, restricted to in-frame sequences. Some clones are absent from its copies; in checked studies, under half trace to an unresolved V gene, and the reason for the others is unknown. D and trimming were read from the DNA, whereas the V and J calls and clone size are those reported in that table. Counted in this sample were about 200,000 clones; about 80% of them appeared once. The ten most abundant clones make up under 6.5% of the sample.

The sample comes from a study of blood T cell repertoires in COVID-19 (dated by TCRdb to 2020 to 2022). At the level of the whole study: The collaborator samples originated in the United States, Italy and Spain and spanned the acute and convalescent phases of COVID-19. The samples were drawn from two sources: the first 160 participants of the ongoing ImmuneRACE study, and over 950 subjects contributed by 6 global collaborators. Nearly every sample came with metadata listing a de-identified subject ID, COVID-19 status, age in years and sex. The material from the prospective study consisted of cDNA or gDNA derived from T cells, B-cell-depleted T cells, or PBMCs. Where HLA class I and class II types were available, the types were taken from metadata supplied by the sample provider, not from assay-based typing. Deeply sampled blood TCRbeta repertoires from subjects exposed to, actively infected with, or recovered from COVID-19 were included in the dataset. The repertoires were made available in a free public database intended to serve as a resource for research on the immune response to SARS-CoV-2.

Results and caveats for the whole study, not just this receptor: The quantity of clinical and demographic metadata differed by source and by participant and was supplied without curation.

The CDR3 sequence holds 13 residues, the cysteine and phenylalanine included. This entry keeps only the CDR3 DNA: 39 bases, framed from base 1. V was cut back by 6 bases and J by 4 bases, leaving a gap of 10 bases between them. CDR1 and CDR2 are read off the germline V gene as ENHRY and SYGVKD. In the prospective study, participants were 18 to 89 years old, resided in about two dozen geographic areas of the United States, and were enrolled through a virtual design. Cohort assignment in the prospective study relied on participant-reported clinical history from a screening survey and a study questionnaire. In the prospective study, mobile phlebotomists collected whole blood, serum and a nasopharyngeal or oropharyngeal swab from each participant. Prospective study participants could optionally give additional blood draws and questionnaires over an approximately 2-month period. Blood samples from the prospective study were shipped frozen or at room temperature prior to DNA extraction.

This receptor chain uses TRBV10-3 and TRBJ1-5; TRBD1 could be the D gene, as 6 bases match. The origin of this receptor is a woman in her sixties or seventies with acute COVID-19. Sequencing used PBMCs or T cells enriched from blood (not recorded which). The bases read TGTGCCATCAGGGGGACACATAATCAGCCCCAGCATTTT. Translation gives CAIRGTHNQPQHF.